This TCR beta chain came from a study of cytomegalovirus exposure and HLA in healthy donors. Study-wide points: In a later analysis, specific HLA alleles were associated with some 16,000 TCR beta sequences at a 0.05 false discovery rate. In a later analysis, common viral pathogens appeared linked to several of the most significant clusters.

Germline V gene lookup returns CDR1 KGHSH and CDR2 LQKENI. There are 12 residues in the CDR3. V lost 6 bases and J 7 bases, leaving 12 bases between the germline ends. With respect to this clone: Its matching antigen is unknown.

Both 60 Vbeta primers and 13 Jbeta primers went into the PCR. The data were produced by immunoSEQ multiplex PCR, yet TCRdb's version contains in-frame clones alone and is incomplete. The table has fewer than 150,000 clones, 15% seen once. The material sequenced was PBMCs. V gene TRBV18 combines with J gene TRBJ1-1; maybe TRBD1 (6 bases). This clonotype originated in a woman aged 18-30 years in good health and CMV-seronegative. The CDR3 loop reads CASSDSGLEAFF. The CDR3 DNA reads TGTGCCAGCTCGGACAGTGGCCTTGAAGCTTTCTTT.